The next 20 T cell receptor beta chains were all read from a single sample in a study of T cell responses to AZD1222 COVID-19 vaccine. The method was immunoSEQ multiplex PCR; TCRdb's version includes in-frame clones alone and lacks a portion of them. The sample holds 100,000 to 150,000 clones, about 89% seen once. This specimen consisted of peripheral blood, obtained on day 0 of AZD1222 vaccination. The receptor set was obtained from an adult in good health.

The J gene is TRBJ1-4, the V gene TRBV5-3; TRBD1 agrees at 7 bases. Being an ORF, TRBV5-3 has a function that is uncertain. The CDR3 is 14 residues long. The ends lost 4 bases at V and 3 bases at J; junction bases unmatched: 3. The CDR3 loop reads CARSAGTANEKLFF. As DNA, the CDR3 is TGTGCCAGAAGCGCCGGGACAGCTAATGAAAAACTGTTTTTT.

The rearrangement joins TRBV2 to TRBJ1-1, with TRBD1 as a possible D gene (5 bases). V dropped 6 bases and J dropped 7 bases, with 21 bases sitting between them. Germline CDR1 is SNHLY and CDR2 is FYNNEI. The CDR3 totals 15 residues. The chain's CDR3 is CASSGDQGVRIEAFF. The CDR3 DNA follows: TGTGCCAGCAGCGGGGACCAGGGTGTAAGAATTGAAGCTTTCTTT.

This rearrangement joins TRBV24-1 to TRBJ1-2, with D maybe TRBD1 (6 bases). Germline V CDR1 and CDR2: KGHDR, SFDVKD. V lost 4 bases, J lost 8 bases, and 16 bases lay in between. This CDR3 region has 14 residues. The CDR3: CATSDPSSGVGYTF. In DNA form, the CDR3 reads TGTGCCACCAGTGACCCGTCCTCAGGGGTCGGCTACACCTTC.

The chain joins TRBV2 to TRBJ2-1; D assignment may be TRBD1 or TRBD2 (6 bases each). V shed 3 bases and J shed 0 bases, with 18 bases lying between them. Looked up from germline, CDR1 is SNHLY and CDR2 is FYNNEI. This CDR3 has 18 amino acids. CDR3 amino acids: CASSEDSPWGASYNEQFF. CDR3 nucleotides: TGTGCCAGCAGTGAGGACAGTCCATGGGGGGCCTCCTACAATGAGCAGTTCTTC.

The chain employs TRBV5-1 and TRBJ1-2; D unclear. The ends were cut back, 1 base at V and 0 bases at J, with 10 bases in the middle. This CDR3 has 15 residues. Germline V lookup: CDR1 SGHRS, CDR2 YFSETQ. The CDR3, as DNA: TGCGCCAGCAGCTTGAATTCGGGCTCTAACTATGGCTACACCTTC. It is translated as CASSLNSGSNYGYTF.

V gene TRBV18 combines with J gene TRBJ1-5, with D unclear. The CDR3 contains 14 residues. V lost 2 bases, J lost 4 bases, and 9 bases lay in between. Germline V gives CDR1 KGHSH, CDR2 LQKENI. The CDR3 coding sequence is TGTGCCAGCTCACCAACGGAGGCAAATCAGCCCCAGCATTTT. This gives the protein CASSPTEANQPQHF.

Here the CDR3 reads CASSLGTGYEQYF. In DNA, the CDR3 is TGTGCCAGCAGCTTGGGGACAGGGTACGAGCAGTACTTC. V is TRBV5-6 and J is TRBJ2-7; TRBD1 agrees at 8 bases. This CDR3 is built from 13 residues. The germline V gene encodes CDR1 SGHDT and CDR2 YYEEEE. V lost 0 bases to trimming and J lost 4 bases; unmatched junction nucleotides: 0.

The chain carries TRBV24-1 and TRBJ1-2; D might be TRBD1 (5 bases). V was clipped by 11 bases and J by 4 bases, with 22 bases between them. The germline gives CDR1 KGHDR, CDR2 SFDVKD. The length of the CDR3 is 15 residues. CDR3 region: CAIHISANRLYGYTF. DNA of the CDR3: TGTGCCATCCATATATCGGCGAACAGGCTCTATGGCTACACCTTC.

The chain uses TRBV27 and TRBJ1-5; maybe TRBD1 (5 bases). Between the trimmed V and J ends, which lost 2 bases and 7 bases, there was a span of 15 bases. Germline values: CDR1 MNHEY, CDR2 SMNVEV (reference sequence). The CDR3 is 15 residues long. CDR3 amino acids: CASSLTGVSWQPQHF. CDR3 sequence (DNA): TGTGCCAGCAGTTTAACGGGGGTTTCGTGGCAGCCCCAGCATTTT.

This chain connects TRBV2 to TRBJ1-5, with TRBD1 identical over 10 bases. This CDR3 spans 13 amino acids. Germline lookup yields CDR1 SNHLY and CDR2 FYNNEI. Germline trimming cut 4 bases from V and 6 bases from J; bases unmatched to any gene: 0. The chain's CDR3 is CASSGTGGQPQHF. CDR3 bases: TGTGCCAGCAGTGGGACAGGGGGTCAGCCCCAGCATTTT. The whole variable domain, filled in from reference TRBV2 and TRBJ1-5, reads EPEVTQTPSHQVTQMGQEVILRCVPISNHLYFYWYRQILGQKVEFLVSFYNNEISEKSEIFDDQFSVERPDGSNFTLKIRSTKLEDSAMYFCASSGTGGQPQHFGDGTRLSIL.

The CDR3 DNA reads TGTGCCAGCAGTGCGACTTCGGGACAACTCGGGAACAATGAGCAGTTCTTC. The encoded protein is CASSATSGQLGNNEQFF. The V and J genes are TRBV6-1 and TRBJ2-1; D possibly corresponds to TRBD1 (6 bases). The CDR3 is 17 amino acids. V was cut by 4 bases and J by 5 bases, with 21 bases left in between. Germline CDR1 and CDR2: MNHNS and SASEGT.

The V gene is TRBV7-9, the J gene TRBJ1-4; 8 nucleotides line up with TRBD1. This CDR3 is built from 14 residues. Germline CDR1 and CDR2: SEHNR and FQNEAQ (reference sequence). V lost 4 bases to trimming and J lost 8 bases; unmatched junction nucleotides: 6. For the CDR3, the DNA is TGTGCCAGCAGCTCGGACAGGGTTGTAGAAAAACTGTTTTTT. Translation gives CASSSDRVVEKLFF.

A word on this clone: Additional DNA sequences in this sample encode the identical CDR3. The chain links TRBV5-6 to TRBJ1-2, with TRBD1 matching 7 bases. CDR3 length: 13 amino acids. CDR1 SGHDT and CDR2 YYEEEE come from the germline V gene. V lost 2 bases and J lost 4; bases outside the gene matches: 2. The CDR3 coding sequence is TGTGCCAGCAGCTTAGACAGGGCCTATGGCTACACCTTC. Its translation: CASSLDRAYGYTF.

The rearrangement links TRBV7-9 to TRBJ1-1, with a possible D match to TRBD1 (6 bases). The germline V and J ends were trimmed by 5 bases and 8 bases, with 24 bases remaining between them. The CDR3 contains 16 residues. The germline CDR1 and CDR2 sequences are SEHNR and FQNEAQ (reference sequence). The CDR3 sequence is CASSLGGGYNTREAFF. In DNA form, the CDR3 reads TGTGCCAGCAGCCTAGGAGGGGGGTACAACACTCGGGAAGCTTTCTTT.

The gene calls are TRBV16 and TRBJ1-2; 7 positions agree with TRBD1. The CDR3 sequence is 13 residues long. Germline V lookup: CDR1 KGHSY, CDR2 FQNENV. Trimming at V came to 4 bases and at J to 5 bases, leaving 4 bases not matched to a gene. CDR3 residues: CASSPGTDYGYTF. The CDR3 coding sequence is TGTGCCAGCAGCCCCGGGACAGATTATGGCTACACCTTC.

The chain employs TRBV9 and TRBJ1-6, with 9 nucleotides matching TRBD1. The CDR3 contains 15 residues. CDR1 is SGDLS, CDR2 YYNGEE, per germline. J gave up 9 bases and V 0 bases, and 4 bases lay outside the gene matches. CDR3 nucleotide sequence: TGTGCCAGCAGCGTAGCTGACAGGGGGGTTTCACCCCTCCACTTT. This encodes CASSVADRGVSPLHF.

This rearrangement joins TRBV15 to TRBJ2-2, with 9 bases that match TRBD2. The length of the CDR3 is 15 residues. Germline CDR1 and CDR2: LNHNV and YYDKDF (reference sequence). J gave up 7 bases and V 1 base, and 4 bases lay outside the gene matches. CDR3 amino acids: CATSRVSGSVGELFF. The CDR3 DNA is TGTGCCACCAGCAGAGTTAGCGGGAGCGTCGGGGAGCTGTTTTTT.

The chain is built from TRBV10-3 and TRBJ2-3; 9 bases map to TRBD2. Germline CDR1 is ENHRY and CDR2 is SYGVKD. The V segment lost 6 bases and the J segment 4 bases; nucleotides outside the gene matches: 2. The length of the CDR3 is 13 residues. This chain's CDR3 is CAIRRGGADTQYF. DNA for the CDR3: TGTGCCATCAGGCGCGGGGGGGCAGATACGCAGTATTTT.

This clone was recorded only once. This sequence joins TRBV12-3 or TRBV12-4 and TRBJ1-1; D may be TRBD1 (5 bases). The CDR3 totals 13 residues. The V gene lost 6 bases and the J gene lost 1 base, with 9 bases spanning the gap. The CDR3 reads CASSPGQNTEAFF. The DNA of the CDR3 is TGTGCCAGCAGCCCCGGACAGAACACTGAAGCTTTCTTT.

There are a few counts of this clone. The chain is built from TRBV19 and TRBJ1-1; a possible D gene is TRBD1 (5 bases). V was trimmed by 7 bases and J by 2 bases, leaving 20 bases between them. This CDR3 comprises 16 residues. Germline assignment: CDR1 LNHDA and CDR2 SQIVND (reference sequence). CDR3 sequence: CASKRQGGLSNTEAFF. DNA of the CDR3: TGTGCCAGTAAGAGGCAGGGTGGGCTTAGTAACACTGAAGCTTTCTTT.